These T cell receptor beta chains were read from a single sample in a study of beta chain features in type 1 diabetes. The repertoire was sequenced with immunoSEQ multiplex PCR; TCRdb's copy has only in-frame clones and lacks some. The profile shows about 160,000 clones, roughly 9% of them singletons. The source material was central memory CD4+ T cells from blood. These receptors all stem from a woman aged 25-40 years with type 1 diabetes. Each CDR3 is given with its conserved first and last residue. D genes are given only for firm matches. Clone size is not always given. Where it is, it says once, few, many or a class for expanded clones.

j_call clone_size v_call cdr3_length d_call cdr3_nt cdr3_aa
TRBJ2-4 NA TRBV18 16 TRBD2 TGTGCCAGCTCACCACCCGGGGGGATAGCCAAAAACATTCAGTACTTC CASSPPGGIAKNIQYF
TRBJ2-3 NA TRBV10-3 15 TRBD2 TGTGCCATCACTGACACTAGCGGGAGTACAGATACGCAGTATTTT CAITDTSGSTDTQYF
TRBJ2-2 NA TRBV29-1 16 TRBD2 TGCAGCGTGGGGGCTAGCGGGAGACTGTCCACCGGGGAGCTGTTTTTT CSVGASGRLSTGELFF
TRBJ1-1 NA TRBV7-9 14 TRBD1 TGTGCCAGCAGGTTGGACAGGGGAGGCACTGAAGCTTTCTTT CASRLDRGGTEAFF
TRBJ1-1 NA TRBV28 14 NA TGTGCCAGCAGACCCTGGACAACTGTGACTGAAGCTTTCTTT CASRPWTTVTEAFF
TRBJ1-4 NA TRBV7-9 14 NA TGTGCCAGCAGCCTACAGGGCCTGGGTGAAAAACTGTTTTTT CASSLQGLGEKLFF
TRBJ2-2 few TRBV5-8 14 TRBD2 TGTGCCAGCACCGACCCGGGGGGTAACGGGGAGCTGTTTTTT CASTDPGGNGELFF
TRBJ2-1 NA TRBV9 15 NA TGTGCCAGCAGCGTAGTCGCGGGAATCTACAATGAGCAGTTCTTC CASSVVAGIYNEQFF
TRBJ2-3 NA TRBV5-1 16 TRBD2 TGCGCCAGCAGCTTGTCTAGCGGATTCCAAGGAGATACGCAGTATTTT CASSLSSGFQGDTQYF
TRBJ1-5 NA TRBV5-4 12 NA TGTGCCAGCAGCTCCCGGGATCAGCCCCAGCATTTT CASSSRDQPQHF
TRBJ1-2 many TRBV4-1 13 TRBD1 TGCGCCAGCAGCCCCCAGGGGGCTGATGGCTACACCTTC CASSPQGADGYTF